These 5 T cell receptor beta chains were sequenced from one sample in a study of blood T cell repertoires in COVID-19. The table came from immunoSEQ multiplex PCR; TCRdb's copy has only in-frame clones and leaves some out. The sample gives fewer than 400,000 clones, about 88% of which show up once; 3% is in the top ten. Sequenced material: peripheral blood. These receptors were taken from a human donor in a cohort sampled during active COVID-19.

The sample holds a few counts of this clone. The V call is TRBV24-1, the J call TRBJ2-3; 8 positions match TRBD1. CDR1 and CDR2 (germline): KGHDR, SFDVKD. J was trimmed by 6 bases and V by 3 bases; bases with no gene match: 16. This CDR3 contains 18 residues. CDR3 nucleotide sequence: TGTGCCACCAGTGATCTCTGGAACCGGGACAGGAGGTCCGATACGCAGTATTTT. Amino acids: CATSDLWNRDRRSDTQYF.

The chain recombines TRBV29-1 with TRBJ2-2, with TRBD1 identical over 10 bases. After removal of 7 bases from V and 6 bases from J, the junction contained 5 bases not matched to a gene. The germline CDR1 and CDR2 sequences are SQVTM and ANQGSEA. The CDR3 has 13 residues. The CDR3 region is CSGMTGGAGELFF. The CDR3 DNA reads TGCAGCGGGATGACAGGGGGCGCCGGGGAGCTGTTTTTT.

The chain uses TRBV7-9 and TRBJ1-4; 9 nucleotides align to TRBD1. CDR1 is SEHNR, CDR2 FQNEAQ, per germline (reference sequence). The CDR3 spans 15 residues. V was pared by 6 bases and J by 8 bases, with 10 bases of the junction left unmatched. The CDR3 is CASSNMDRGGEKLFF. CDR3 sequence (DNA): TGTGCCAGCAGTAACATGGACAGGGGAGGGGAAAAACTGTTTTTT.

This clone was seen a handful of times. This rearrangement joins TRBV21-1 to TRBJ2-7; the table's TRBD2 call for D was not verified on the DNA. TRBV21-1 is shown as a pseudogene. CDR3 length: 13 amino acids. For the CDR3, the DNA is TGTGCCAGCAGACGGGTTCCTTCTTACGAGCAGTACTTC. Amino acid sequence: CASRRVPSYEQYF.

The V and J genes are TRBV25-1 and TRBJ1-2; 7 nucleotides line up with TRBD1. Looked up from germline, CDR1 is MGHDK and CDR2 is SYGVNS. V lost 4 bases to trimming and J lost 5 bases; unmatched junction nucleotides: 7. CDR3 length equals 14 residues. Here the CDR3 DNA reads TGTGCCAGCAGTGGCACACAGGGGAGTTATGGCTACACCTTC. This sequence encodes CASSGTQGSYGYTF.